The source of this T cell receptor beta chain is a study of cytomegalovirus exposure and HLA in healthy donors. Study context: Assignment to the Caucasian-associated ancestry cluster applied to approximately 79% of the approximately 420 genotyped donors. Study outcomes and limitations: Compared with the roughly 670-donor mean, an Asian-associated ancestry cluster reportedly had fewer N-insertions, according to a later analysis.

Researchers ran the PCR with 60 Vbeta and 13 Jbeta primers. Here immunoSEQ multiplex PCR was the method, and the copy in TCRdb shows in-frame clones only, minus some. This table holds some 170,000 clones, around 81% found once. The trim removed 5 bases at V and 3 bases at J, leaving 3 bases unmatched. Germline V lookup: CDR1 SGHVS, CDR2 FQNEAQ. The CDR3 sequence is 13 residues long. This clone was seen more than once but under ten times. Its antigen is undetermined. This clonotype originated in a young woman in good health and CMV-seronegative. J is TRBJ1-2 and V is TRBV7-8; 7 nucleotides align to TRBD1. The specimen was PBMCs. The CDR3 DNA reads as TGTGCCAGCAGCCCCGACAGGGACTATGGCTACACCTTC. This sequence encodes CASSPDRDYGYTF.